This paragraph covers one TCR beta chain sequence. Its specificity is unknown. This entry is derived from a study of Ad26.COV2.S vaccination and SARS-CoV-2 variants. The wider study: Ad26.COV2.S, an intramuscular injection, was given once or twice 56 days apart. Findings of the study overall: Comparable non-spike TCR breadth was observed in vaccine and placebo recipients. Reports say spike-specific CD8+ and CD4+ T cell responses covered substantial breadth after vaccination. Quantification of TCR breadth and depth may have yielded underestimates of total T cell responses.

Specified treatment: roughly 19 received Ad26.COV2.S at low or high dose, single or two shots; a few received placebo; per-sample allocation not given. Sampling happened 63 days after the first vaccine or placebo injection. Generated by immunoSEQ multiplex PCR, the TCRdb table keeps only in-frame clones and is missing some. Among about 350,000 clones listed, 85% were seen once. The sample was peripheral blood, taken in a trial of Ad26.COV2.S vaccine versus placebo. This TCR derives from a person between 18 and 59 years old who received the Ad26.COV2.S COVID-19 vaccine or a placebo.

This chain's CDR3 is CASSDHLLGDRSYEQYF. The CDR3, as DNA: TGTGCCAGCAGCGATCATCTGTTGGGGGATCGGTCATACGAGCAGTACTTC. This chain joins TRBV11-2 and TRBJ2-7, with D perhaps TRBD1 or TRBD2 (5 bases each). V was trimmed by 5 bases and J by 4 bases, leaving 24 bases between them. The CDR3 has 17 residues. The germline V gene has CDR1 SGHAT and CDR2 FQNNGV.